These 32 T cell receptor beta chains originate from one sample sequenced in a study of beta chain features in type 1 diabetes. Expressed TCRB transcripts were sequenced, since all the RNA that had been isolated was reverse transcribed. This table comes from immunoSEQ multiplex PCR, and its TCRdb copy is limited to in-frame clones, with some not included. The table has hundreds of thousands of clones, about 11% seen once; the top ten hold more than 0.015%. The material sequenced was naive CD4+ T cells from blood. The source is a woman in her 30s in good health.

The J gene is TRBJ1-2, the V gene TRBV6-1, with 8 bases that match TRBD1. CDR3 length equals 14 residues. The germline gives CDR1 MNHNS, CDR2 SASEGT. Trimming at V came to 6 bases and at J to 4 bases, leaving 7 bases not matched to a gene. The CDR3 nucleotides read TGTGCCAGCAGCGGACAGGGATCGAGCTATGGCTACACCTTC. This translates into CASSGQGSSYGYTF.

This chain links TRBV19 with TRBJ2-1, with 8 nucleotides matching TRBD1. This CDR3 is 15 amino acids long. Germline CDR1 LNHDA, CDR2 SQIVND (reference sequence). V lost 7 bases to trimming and J lost 0 bases; unmatched junction nucleotides: 5. The chain's CDR3 is CASTGQGSSYNEQFF. The CDR3 nucleotides read TGTGCCAGTACTGGACAGGGAAGCTCCTACAATGAGCAGTTCTTC.

The table lists this clone with a few counts. The chain couples TRBV7-3 to TRBJ2-2; a possible D gene is TRBD2 (5 bases). The ends were cut back, 0 bases at V and 3 bases at J, with 14 bases in the middle. Looked up from germline, CDR1 is SGHTA and CDR2 is FQGTGA. CDR3 length equals 17 residues. The CDR3 sequence is CASSLTRETLHTGELFF. The CDR3 DNA follows: TGTGCCAGCAGCTTAACGAGGGAGACGCTGCACACCGGGGAGCTGTTTTTT.

CDR3 protein: CASSQGRAQPQHF. The DNA of the CDR3 is TGCGCCAGCAGCCAGGGCAGGGCTCAGCCCCAGCATTTT. This chain connects TRBV4-3 to TRBJ1-5, with D possibly TRBD1 on 5 matching bases. This CDR3 has 13 amino acids. Trimming removed 3 bases from V and 6 bases from J, with 9 bases in between. Germline V gene data show CDR1 as LGHNA and CDR2 as YSLEER.

This clone has a handful of counts. The chain carries TRBV7-2 and TRBJ2-1; D perhaps matches TRBD2 (6 bases). The V gene's germline CDR1 is SGHTA and CDR2 FQGNSA. The V and J ends lost 0 bases and 9 bases respectively, with 15 bases between them. The CDR3 consists of 15 residues. The CDR3, as DNA: TGTGCCAGCAGCTTAGCGGAGGGCCTTAGGAGTGAGCAGTTCTTC. It specifies CASSLAEGLRSEQFF.

This clone was seen only a few times. The chain uses TRBV27 and TRBJ2-7; 7 bases map to TRBD1. The CDR3 totals 15 residues. V dropped 6 bases and J dropped 6; count of bases not matched to a gene: 14. The V gene's germline CDR1 is MNHEY and CDR2 SMNVEV (reference sequence). Written as DNA, the CDR3 is TGTGCCAGCAGCCCGGCTGGGACAGTGACCGGCGAGCAGTACTTC. This encodes CASSPAGTVTGEQYF.

This chain links TRBV4-3 with TRBJ2-1; 8 bases align to TRBD2. The germline V gene encodes CDR1 LGHNA and CDR2 YSLEER. CDR3 length equals 17 residues. V was pared by 0 bases and J by 4 bases, with 8 bases of the junction left unmatched. CDR3 protein: CASSQDFRASGYNEQFF. CDR3 DNA sequence: TGCGCCAGCAGCCAAGATTTTCGGGCTAGCGGGTACAATGAGCAGTTCTTC.

This clone has just a few counts. This chain links TRBV7-9 with TRBJ1-3; 9 nucleotides align to TRBD1. Germline trimming cut 4 bases from V and 2 bases from J; bases unmatched to any gene: 3. The CDR3 contains 15 residues. Germline V lookup: CDR1 SEHNR, CDR2 FQNEAQ (reference sequence). The CDR3 spells CASSYRDRAGNTIYF. As DNA, the CDR3 is TGTGCCAGCAGCTACCGGGACAGGGCTGGAAACACCATATATTTT.

This clone has more than one count but fewer than ten. The chain uses TRBV6-6 and TRBJ2-5, with 13 bases lining up with TRBD2. V gave up 7 bases and J gave up 9 bases; unmatched junction bases: 11. The length of the CDR3 is 15 residues. Per the germline V gene, CDR1 is MNHNY and CDR2 is SVGAGI (reference sequence). The CDR3: CASTFTSGRAGPQYF. The CDR3 DNA follows: TGTGCCAGCACTTTTACTAGCGGGAGGGCCGGCCCCCAGTACTTC.

This clone was seen a handful of times. The chain uses TRBV14 and TRBJ1-4; no definite D call. The CDR3 runs 13 residues. Looked up from germline, CDR1 is SGHDN and CDR2 is FVKESK. Trimming removed 2 bases at V and 8 bases at J, with 9 bases between. CDR3 in amino acids: CASSQLAGEKLFF. The CDR3 bases are TGTGCCAGCAGCCAACTGGCGGGCGAAAAACTGTTTTTT.

This clone showed up just a few times. The chain joins TRBV28 to TRBJ2-7; 12 bases align to TRBD2. CDR1 and CDR2 (germline): MDHEN, SYDVKM. The CDR3 runs 12 residues. Trimming cost V 6 bases and J 7 bases; bases outside gene matches: 1. CDR3 amino acids: CASRLAGGEQYF. The CDR3 DNA reads TGTGCCAGCAGACTAGCGGGAGGAGAGCAGTACTTC.

This CDR3 is CASPHGIAGYYEQYF. Written as DNA, the CDR3 is TGTGCCAGCCCCCACGGGATAGCGGGATACTACGAGCAGTACTTC. The chain joins TRBV7-3 to TRBJ2-7; 8 nucleotides match TRBD2. Trimming at V came to 8 bases and at J to 3 bases, leaving 12 bases not matched to a gene. The CDR3 is 15 amino acids. The germline CDR1 and CDR2 sequences are SGHTA and FQGTGA.

This clone has a handful of counts. This sequence joins TRBV7-2 and TRBJ2-2, with 9 bases aligning to TRBD1. The J segment lost 5 bases and the V segment lost 1 base, leaving 5 bases of the junction unmatched. Germline V lookup: CDR1 SGHTA, CDR2 FQGNSA. The CDR3 loop spans 16 amino acids. The CDR3 reads CASSLGGDRGTGELFF. CDR3 DNA sequence: TGTGCCAGCAGCTTAGGCGGCGACAGGGGGACCGGGGAGCTGTTTTTT.

This chain uses TRBV28 with TRBJ1-5, with no clear D. Germline V gives CDR1 MDHEN, CDR2 SYDVKM. The CDR3 has 11 amino acids. Deletions cut 7 bases from V and 5 bases from J, with 6 bases between. CDR3 in DNA: TGTGCCAGCAAGCGAGATCAGCCCCAGCATTTT. This translates into CASKRDQPQHF. Full variable domain (remainder filled in from reference TRBV28 and TRBJ1-5): DVKVTQSSRYLVKRTGEKVFLECVQDMDHENMFWYRQDPGLGLRLIYFSYDVKMKEKGDIPEGYSVSREKKERFSLILESASTNQTSMYLCASKRDQPQHFGDGTRLSIL.

V is TRBV6-5 and J is TRBJ1-2, with TRBD1 identical over 8 bases. Trimming removed 2 bases from V and 8 bases from J; junction bases left unmatched: 13. This CDR3 is 16 amino acids long. Germline V CDR1 and CDR2: MNHEY, SVGAGI. The CDR3 sequence: CASSYLPDRGDMGYTF. In DNA form, the CDR3 reads TGTGCCAGCAGTTACCTACCTGACAGGGGTGATATGGGCTACACCTTC.

This clone was seen more than once but under ten times. This chain joins TRBV7-9 and TRBJ2-1; 11 nucleotides line up with TRBD2. The CDR3 extends over 16 amino acids. Trimming at V came to 5 bases and at J to 3 bases, leaving 6 bases not matched to a gene. Germline assignment: CDR1 SEHNR and CDR2 FQNEAQ (reference sequence). This CDR3 reads CASSPPLAGGYNEQFF. The CDR3, as DNA: TGTGCCAGCAGCCCCCCCCTAGCGGGAGGCTACAATGAGCAGTTCTTC.

This clone has more than one count but fewer than ten. This rearrangement joins TRBV4-2 to TRBJ2-3; tentatively, D is TRBD1 (7 bases). This CDR3 comprises 17 residues. Germline V CDR1 and CDR2: LGHNA, YNFKEQ. V was cut by 1 base and J by 5 bases, with 19 bases left in between. The CDR3, as DNA: TGTGCCAGCAGCCAAGGGGAAGCCAGGGGGGTCGGAGATACGCAGTATTTT. Amino acids: CASSQGEARGVGDTQYF.

This clone has more than one count but fewer than ten. The chain employs TRBV27 and TRBJ1-2, with a weak D call TRBD1 (5 bases). Germline loops: CDR1 MNHEY, CDR2 SMNVEV (reference sequence). The CDR3 length is 15 residues. V lost 2 bases and J 2 bases, leaving 12 bases between the germline ends. The CDR3 reads CASSLEYRSNYGYTF. CDR3 nucleotide sequence: TGTGCCAGCAGTTTAGAGTACAGGAGCAACTATGGCTACACCTTC.

The genes are TRBV6-5 and TRBJ2-1; 11 nucleotides agree with TRBD2. With V trimmed by 5 bases and J by 4 bases, 4 bases remained unmatched. Germline V gene lookup returns CDR1 MNHEY and CDR2 SVGAGI. The CDR3 is made up of 15 amino acids. The CDR3 reads CASSLLAGGYNEQFF. The CDR3 nucleotides are TGTGCCAGCAGTCTTCTAGCGGGGGGATACAATGAGCAGTTCTTC.

This clone was picked up a small number of times. J is TRBJ1-2 and V is TRBV9, with D possibly TRBD1 on 6 matching bases. Germline assignment: CDR1 SGDLS and CDR2 YYNGEE. This CDR3 comprises 14 residues. Trimming removed 0 bases at V and 4 bases at J, with 10 bases between. The CDR3 coding sequence is TGTGCCAGCAGCGTAGAGGGGGTTAGCTATGGCTACACCTTC. Translation: CASSVEGVSYGYTF.

This clone was found a few times. The CDR3 nucleotides read TGTGCCAGCAGCTTGCGGAACACCTTAGTGATCTCCTACAATGAGCAGTTCTTC. Protein sequence: CASSLRNTLVISYNEQFF. The chain combines TRBV7-9 with TRBJ2-1; no firm D call. The CDR3 runs to 18 residues. In germline, CDR1 is SEHNR, CDR2 FQNEAQ (reference sequence). Trimming shortened V by 3 bases and J by 0 bases, and 18 bases separated the two germline ends. Full variable domain (rest looked up from reference TRBV7-9 and TRBJ2-1): DTGVSQNPRHKITKRGQNVTFRCDPISEHNRLYWYRQTLGQGPEFLTYFQNEAQLEKSRLLSDRFSAERPKGSFSTLEIQRTEQGDSAMYLCASSLRNTLVISYNEQFFGPGTRLTVL.

This clone was counted only a few times. CDR3 loop: CASSLGDREDPGELFF. The CDR3 DNA follows: TGTGCCAGCAGTCTAGGGGACAGGGAGGACCCCGGGGAGCTGTTTTTT. V gene TRBV28 combines with J gene TRBJ2-2, with 9 bases fitting TRBD1. V gave up 5 bases and J gave up 6 bases; unmatched junction bases: 10. Germline CDR1 and CDR2: MDHEN and SYDVKM. The CDR3 extends over 16 amino acids.

The CDR3 loop is CASSFAGVSNEQFF. The CDR3 bases are TGTGCCAGCAGCTTCGCGGGAGTAAGCAATGAGCAGTTCTTC. The genes are TRBV11-2 and TRBJ2-1, with 7 bases that match TRBD2. The CDR3 covers 14 residues. V shed 3 bases, J shed 6 bases, and the junction held 5 bases outside the gene matches. CDR1 and CDR2 from the germline V gene are SGHAT and FQNNGV.

V is TRBV30 and J is TRBJ2-3; D not certain. This CDR3 spans 12 amino acids. V gave up 0 bases and J gave up 5 bases, with 6 bases separating them. Per the germline V gene, CDR1 is GTSNPN and CDR2 is SVGIG (reference sequence). CDR3 sequence: CAWSVLEDTQYF. The DNA for the CDR3 is TGTGCCTGGAGTGTACTCGAAGATACGCAGTATTTT.

This clone was picked up a small number of times. The chain carries TRBV5-1 and TRBJ2-3; D is perhaps TRBD1 (6 bases). The CDR3 contains 17 residues. Trimming took off 0 bases at V and 0 bases at J, with 14 bases between the two ends. Per germline, CDR1 SGHRS and CDR2 YFSETQ. This CDR3 reads CASSLVIGGLSTDTQYF. As DNA, the CDR3 is TGCGCCAGCAGCTTGGTAATAGGGGGATTGAGCACAGATACGCAGTATTTT.

This chain connects TRBV7-2 to TRBJ2-1; 7 bases align to TRBD2. Per germline, CDR1 SGHTA and CDR2 FQGNSA. The length of the CDR3 is 14 residues. The V gene end was trimmed by 6 bases and the J gene end by 7 bases; junction bases not matched to a gene: 9. As DNA, the CDR3 is TGTGCCAGCAGGCGGGCGGGAGATAGGAATGAGCAGTTCTTC. Translated, it gives CASRRAGDRNEQFF.

This clone was detected only a few times. The chain uses TRBV30 and TRBJ1-1; D gene unclear. Trimming cost V 3 bases and J 4 bases, with 9 bases left between them. The CDR3 is made up of 12 amino acids. Germline V gives CDR1 GTSNPN, CDR2 SVGIG (reference sequence). This CDR3 is CAWSPGSTEAFF. The CDR3 DNA sequence: TGTGCCTGGAGCCCCGGGTCCACTGAAGCTTTCTTT.

The rearrangement links TRBV5-1 to TRBJ2-5; D might be TRBD2 (6 bases). This CDR3 is 14 amino acids long. V gave up 0 bases and J gave up 1 base, with 7 bases separating them. Germline V gene lookup returns CDR1 SGHRS and CDR2 YFSETQ. The DNA for the CDR3 is TGCGCCAGCAGCTTGGTGCGGGGCCAAGAGACCCAGTACTTC. Protein sequence: CASSLVRGQETQYF.

This clone was counted only a few times. This chain joins TRBV7-3 and TRBJ2-5; 16 positions agree with TRBD2. This CDR3 is 16 amino acids long. With 5 bases clipped from V and 2 bases from J, the junction kept 2 bases outside the gene matches. Germline loops: CDR1 SGHTA, CDR2 FQGTGA. CDR3 sequence reads: CASSPGLAGGQETQYF. The CDR3 nucleotides are TGTGCCAGCAGCCCGGGACTAGCGGGAGGGCAAGAGACCCAGTACTTC.

This clone was observed a handful of times. Here the CDR3 DNA reads TGCAGCGTTCGCGGGAGGGGTGAGGATGAGCAGTTCTTC. Translated: CSVRGRGEDEQFF. The chain joins TRBV29-1 to TRBJ2-1; 9 nucleotides match TRBD2. V shed 5 bases and J 8 bases; nucleotides not matched to a gene: 7. The CDR3 loop spans 13 amino acids. Germline V CDR1 and CDR2: SQVTM, ANQGSEA.

This clone was counted a few times. The chain couples TRBV10-3 to TRBJ1-1; perhaps TRBD1 as D (5 bases). Trimming left V 4 bases short and J 3 bases short, with 9 bases between. In germline, CDR1 is ENHRY, CDR2 SYGVKD. The CDR3 is made up of 13 amino acids. Here the CDR3 reads CAISVGQDTEAFF. The CDR3 DNA follows: TGTGCCATCAGTGTGGGGCAGGACACTGAAGCTTTCTTT.

The V call is TRBV7-8, the J call TRBJ1-2; TRBD1 aligns across 7 bases. Germline loops: CDR1 SGHVS, CDR2 FQNEAQ. Trimming took 1 base from V and 4 from J; bases not matched to a gene: 3. The length of the CDR3 is 14 residues. Here the CDR3 reads CASSLEGALYGYTF. CDR3 sequence (DNA): TGTGCCAGCAGCTTAGAGGGGGCGCTCTATGGCTACACCTTC. The full variable domain, in which reference TRBV7-8 and TRBJ1-2 provide the parts outside the CDR3, is GAGVSQSPRYKVAKRGQDVALRCDPISGHVSLFWYQQALGQGPEFLTYFQNEAQLDKSGLPSDRFFAERPEGSVSTLKIQRTQQEDSAVYLCASSLEGALYGYTFGSGTRLTVV.